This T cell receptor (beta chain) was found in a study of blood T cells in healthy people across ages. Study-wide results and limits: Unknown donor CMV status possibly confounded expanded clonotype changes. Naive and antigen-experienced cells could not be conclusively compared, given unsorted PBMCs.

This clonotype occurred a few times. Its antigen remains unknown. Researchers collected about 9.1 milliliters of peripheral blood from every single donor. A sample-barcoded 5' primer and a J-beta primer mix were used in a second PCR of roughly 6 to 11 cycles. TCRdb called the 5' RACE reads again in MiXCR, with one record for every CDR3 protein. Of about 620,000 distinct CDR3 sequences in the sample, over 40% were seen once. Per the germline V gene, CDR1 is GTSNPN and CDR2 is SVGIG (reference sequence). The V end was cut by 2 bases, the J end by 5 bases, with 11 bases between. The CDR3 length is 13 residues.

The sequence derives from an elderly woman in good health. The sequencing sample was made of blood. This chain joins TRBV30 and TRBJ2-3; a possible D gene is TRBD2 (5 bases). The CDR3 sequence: CAWSRELGDTQYF. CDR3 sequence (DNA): TGTGCCTGGAGTAGGGAACTAGGAGATACGCAGTATTTT.